This note documents a single T cell receptor beta chain sequence. Which antigen it targets is not known. Qualities for individual bases were not recorded, and no much larger clone is one base off. This record comes from a study of T cells in localized non-small cell lung cancer (dated by TCRdb to about 2020). For context, the study as a whole: The study analyzed T cell repertoires of 200 to 300 early-stage NSCLC patients, comparing tumors and uninvolved tumor-adjacent lungs. A mean age of approximately 70 years was recorded for the NSCLC patients, of whom approximately 130 were male and 100 to 110 were female. The cohort comprised 236 treatment-naïve NSCLC patients with resected, localized lung tumors. The study at large found these results: Because multi-region tumor sequencing was not performed, intratumor heterogeneity could not be ruled out. The highest T cell clonality was observed in uninvolved tumor-adjacent lung, where clonality exceeded that of tumor, suggesting that antigenic responses were more focused in uninvolved tumor-adjacent lung. Longer overall survival was associated with higher T cell density in blood, whereas shorter survival was associated with higher clonality in adjacent lung. A median of 57 of the top 100 tumor clones turned up in the paired uninvolved adjacent lung, and around 27 of those clones also ranked among the top 100 of that same adjacent lung. Because the study design was exploratory, TCR variables were selected using unadjusted p-values without false-discovery rate correction.

Inclusive of the bounding cysteine and phenylalanine, the CDR3 is 13 residues long. Kept here is only the CDR3 DNA, which spans 39 bases and is read in frame from base 1. The germline V gene yields LGHNT for CDR1 and FRNRAP for CDR2. TCR beta CDR3 regions were sequenced from DNA using the immunoSEQ Assay. The source study handled its data this way. T cell density was computed as TCR beta template counts normalized to usable DNA estimated by amplifying housekeeping genes. The preseqR package was used to estimate richness by extrapolating to 400,000 templates for PBMC samples and to 120,000 templates for tissue samples. Clonality was calculated as one minus Pielou's evenness. Tissue-enriched TCRs were identified through differential abundance testing performed on productive amino-acid clonotypes, with a minimum total count of 5 and an alpha of 0.1. Repertoire overlap between compartments was quantified with the Jaccard Index and Morisita Overlap Index. GLIPH clustered TCR beta CDR3s with public tetramer-defined viral CDR3s; viral motifs required at least three viral sequences plus V-gene enrichment. TCRdb's version of the immuneACCESS table is confined to in-frame rearrangements and falls short of the full clone set. An unresolved V gene accounts for under half of the shortfall where checked; the remainder is of unknown origin. D and trimming come from the DNA, and the V and J calls and clone size come from that table. The sample yields about 3,300 clones; over 30% were counted once. Roughly 8.7% of the sample is in the top ten clones.

At diagnosis, peripheral blood, uninvolved tumor-adjacent lung and tumor were collected and stored as a combination of fresh-frozen and FFPE material. The receptor was derived from a female donor over 55 with stage I lung adenocarcinoma. This specimen was lung tumor tissue, taken before any cancer treatment. The chain joins TRBV12-5 to TRBJ1-2; the D gene is perhaps TRBD1, on 5 matching bases. The bases are TGTGCCAGCGGAGGGGCCGGGAACTATGGCTACACCTTC. This codes for CASGGAGNYGYTF. When the CDR3 is completed using the reference TRBV12-5 and TRBJ1-2 genes on either side, the full variable domain is DARVTQTPRHKVTEMGQEVTMRCQPILGHNTVFWYRQTMMQGLELLAYFRNRAPLDDSGMPKDRFSAEMPDATLATLKIQPSEPRDSAVYFCASGGAGNYGYTFGSGTRLTVV.